The source of this TCR beta chain is a study of CD8+CD57+ T cells in acquired aplastic anemia. For the study at large: CD4+ cell libraries from healthy donors averaged around 11 million reads.

Genomic DNA, the template, was used for profiling of the TCR beta VDJ and CDR3. Via MiXCR, TCRdb re-called the reads, giving one row per CDR3 protein. The repertoire consists of about 190,000 distinct CDR3 sequences, with roughly half occurring once and the leading ten covering approximately 15%. Trimming shortened V by 4 bases and J by 5 bases, and 8 bases separated the two germline ends. Germline V CDR1 and CDR2: SGHVS, FNYEAQ. The length of the CDR3 is 12 residues. The clonotype was recovered from a human donor in good health, serving as a control. This chain uses TRBV7-6 with TRBJ2-5; D ambiguous. The sample consisted of sorted CD4+, CD8+, or CD8+CD57+ T cells (not recorded which) from PBMCs. The CDR3 sequence: CASSCDKETQYF. The CDR3 DNA sequence: TGTGCCAGCAGCTGTGACAAGGAGACCCAGTACTTC. The full variable domain, its missing parts supplied by reference TRBV7-6 and TRBJ2-5, is GAGVSQSPRYKVTKRGQDVALRCDPISGHVSLYWYRQALGQGPEFLTYFNYEAQQDKSGLPNDRFSAERPEGSISTLTIQRTEQRDSAMYRCASSCDKETQYFGPGTRLLVL.